The 16 T cell receptor beta chains given below trace back to one sample, sequenced in a study of T cells after yellow fever vaccination. TCRdb reprocessed the 5' RACE reads via MiXCR and lists one record per CDR3 protein. Of about 400,000 distinct CDR3 sequences listed, 6.2% are singletons. This sample comprised PBMCs, obtained 5 days after the yellow fever booster vaccination. Receptor source: a man under 40 who received the YFV17D yellow fever vaccine.

This clonotype occurred many times. The V gene is TRBV18, the J gene TRBJ1-1; D gene uncertain. The CDR3 runs to 17 residues. CDR1 is KGHSH, CDR2 LQKENI, per germline. Trimming cost V 0 bases and J 1 base, with 15 bases left between them. This chain's CDR3 is CASSPPWGGPTNTEAFF. CDR3 bases: TGTGCCAGCTCACCACCGTGGGGAGGACCAACGAACACTGAAGCTTTCTTT.

This clonotype was recorded a few times. An end of the junction does not agree with germline; a read error may underlie this. The genes are TRBV19 and TRBJ2-5; D may be TRBD2 (6 bases). The germline V gene has CDR1 LNHDA and CDR2 SQIVND (reference sequence). The CDR3 contains 13 residues. The CDR3 protein is CAISERGTLTQYF. CDR3 sequence (DNA): TGTGCCATTAGTGAACGCGGGACGCTGACCCAGTACTTC.

This clonotype showed up just a few times. The chain carries TRBV4-3 and TRBJ1-2; 7 bases map to TRBD1. CDR3 length: 15 residues. Germline V CDR1 and CDR2: LGHNA, YSLEER. J gave up 2 bases and V 3 bases, and 6 bases lay outside the gene matches. The CDR3 region has the DNA TGCGCCAGCAGCCACTTACAGGGGCAGAACTATGGCTACACCTTC. It codes for CASSHLQGQNYGYTF.

This clonotype was picked up many times. The rearrangement joins TRBV15 to TRBJ2-1; no definite D call. Germline V gives CDR1 LNHNV, CDR2 YYDKDF (reference sequence). Deletions cut 7 bases from V and 12 bases from J, with 13 bases between. The CDR3 sequence is 11 residues long. For the CDR3, the DNA is TGTGCCACCAACCTGGGGAAATCGCAGTTCTTC. Encoded protein: CATNLGKSQFF. Looking up the rest from reference TRBV15 and TRBJ2-1 gives the full variable domain: DAMVIQNPRYQVTQFGKPVTLSCSQTLNHNVMYWYQQKSSQAPKLLFHYYDKDFNNEADTPDNFQSRRPNTSFCFLDIRSPGLGDTAMYLCATNLGKSQFFGPGTRLTVL.

This clonotype was detected ten times or more. In DNA, the CDR3 is TGTGCCAGCACTAACGGGCCCACAGATACGCAGTATTTT. This gives the protein CASTNGPTDTQYF. The rearrangement uses TRBV27 and TRBJ2-3; D unclear. Trimming took 7 bases from V and 2 from J, leaving 10 bases between them. CDR3 length: 13 residues. CDR1 and CDR2 from the germline V gene are MNHEY and SMNVEV (reference sequence).

The V and J genes are TRBV20-1 and TRBJ2-4; D remains unclear. CDR1 and CDR2 from the germline V gene are DFQATT and SNEGSKA (reference sequence). CDR3 length: 13 amino acids. The germline V and J ends were trimmed by 0 bases and 1 base, with 4 bases remaining between them. The CDR3 nucleotides are TGCAGTGCTAGAGAGGGGGCCAAAAACATTCAGTACTTC. It codes for CSAREGAKNIQYF.

This clonotype showed up many times. The chain has TRBV1 and TRBJ2-3. TRBV1 counts as a pseudogene. CDR3 length: 17 residues. The CDR3 DNA reads as TGCACCAGCAGCCAAGATCGGTTGCGGCCAAGCACAGATACGCAGTATTTT. It translates to CTSSQDRLRPSTDTQYF.

The chain has TRBV7-2 and TRBJ2-7; the D gene is possibly TRBD1 (5 bases). Deletions cut 4 bases from V and 2 bases from J, with 15 bases between. Germline V CDR1 and CDR2: SGHTA, FQGNSA. This CDR3 has 15 amino acids. The CDR3 protein is CASSSRQISTYEQYF. In DNA, the CDR3 is TGTGCCAGCAGCTCACGACAGATTTCCACCTACGAGCAGTACTTC. Full variable domain (missing parts from reference TRBV7-2 and TRBJ2-7): GAGVSQSPSNKVTEKGKDVELRCDPISGHTALYWYRQSLGQGLEFLIYFQGNSAPDKSGLPSDRFSAERTGGSVSTLTIQRTQQEDSAVYLCASSSRQISTYEQYFGPGTRLTVT.

This clonotype was seen more than once but under ten times. The CDR3 DNA sequence: TGCAGCGCCCATCTAGCGGGGCCTGAGCAGTTCTTC. It translates to CSAHLAGPEQFF. The chain couples TRBV29-1 to TRBJ2-1, with TRBD2 matching over 9 bases. CDR3 size: 12 residues. CDR1 is SQVTM, CDR2 ANQGSEA, per germline. V lost 7 bases, J lost 9 bases, and 7 bases stayed unmatched.

In its sample, this clonotype was seen many times. The V call is TRBV7-2, the J call TRBJ2-7; D might be TRBD1 (6 bases). CDR1 SGHTA and CDR2 FQGNSA come from the germline V gene. Deletions cut 1 base from V and 0 bases from J, with 13 bases between. The CDR3 totals 16 residues. The CDR3 DNA reads as TGTGCCAGCAGCTTAGGCCAGGGGTTCGGCTCCTACGAGCAGTACTTC. It codes for CASSLGQGFGSYEQYF. The full variable domain, in which reference TRBV7-2 and TRBJ2-7 provide the parts outside the CDR3, is GAGVSQSPSNKVTEKGKDVELRCDPISGHTALYWYRQSLGQGLEFLIYFQGNSAPDKSGLPSDRFSAERTGGSVSTLTIQRTQQEDSAVYLCASSLGQGFGSYEQYFGPGTRLTVT.

This clonotype was observed at least ten times. The CDR3 DNA is TGCGCCAGCAGCCAAGAATGGGCGGGAGGTAGATACGAGCAGTACTTC. Translated, it gives CASSQEWAGGRYEQYF. The chain carries TRBV4-3 and TRBJ2-7; 8 bases align to TRBD2. Per germline, CDR1 LGHNA and CDR2 YSLEER. V shed 0 bases, J shed 4 bases, and the junction held 8 bases outside the gene matches. The CDR3 is 16 residues long.

The CDR3 here is CASSLAPGGSGANVLTF. CDR3 bases: TGTGCCAGCAGCTTAGCACCCGGAGGCTCTGGGGCCAACGTCCTGACTTTC. This chain uses TRBV7-2 with TRBJ2-6; a possible D gene is TRBD2 (5 bases). Trimming took off 0 bases at V and 0 bases at J, with 9 bases between the two ends. This CDR3 region has 17 residues. Germline V lookup: CDR1 SGHTA, CDR2 FQGNSA.

This rearrangement joins TRBV10-3 to TRBJ2-2; the D is unclear. The CDR3 extends over 15 amino acids. Deletions cut 2 bases from V and 7 bases from J, with 14 bases between. Per the germline V gene, CDR1 is ENHRY and CDR2 is SYGVKD. In nucleotides, the CDR3 is TGTGCCATCAGTGAGACACCGGCGCCGGGCGGGGAGCTGTTTTTT. It codes for CAISETPAPGGELFF.

A few counts support this clonotype. The chain is built from TRBV24-1 and TRBJ2-1; D is unclear. Germline V gives CDR1 KGHDR, CDR2 SFDVKD. V dropped 12 bases and J dropped 8 bases, with 13 bases sitting between them. The CDR3 spans 11 residues. CDR3 protein: CALGNGDEQFF. DNA of the CDR3: TGTGCCCTAGGAAATGGGGATGAGCAGTTCTTC.

In this sample, this clonotype turned up a few times. This rearrangement joins TRBV6-5 to TRBJ1-2; D gene uncertain. CDR3 length equals 13 residues. CDR1 MNHEY and CDR2 SVGAGI come from the germline V gene. V lost 0 bases and J lost 6, with 8 bases in between. The CDR3 is CASSYSGLNGYTF. CDR3 sequence (DNA): TGTGCCAGCAGTTACTCCGGATTGAATGGCTACACCTTC.

This clonotype came up a few times. The chain links TRBV18 to TRBJ2-7, with TRBD2 identical over 8 bases. CDR1 is KGHSH, CDR2 LQKENI, per germline. The CDR3 is made up of 14 amino acids. The ends lost 6 bases at V and 6 bases at J; junction bases unmatched: 10. The CDR3 DNA reads as TGTGCCAGCTCCCCCTCAGCGGGAGTAGGCGAGCAGTACTTC. Its translation: CASSPSAGVGEQYF.